This T cell receptor beta chain was identified during a study of T-cell memory formation after mild COVID-19. Study-wide points: CD4+ contracting clones lay mainly in CM and EM, CD8+ ones in EMRA.

With respect to this clonotype: Its antigen is not identified.

TCRalpha and TCRbeta libraries used 5'RACE with constant-segment primers and UMIs. From the 5' RACE reads, TCRdb called clonotypes with MiXCR, one entry per CDR3 protein. Among roughly 150,000 distinct CDR3 sequences listed, roughly 15% were seen once. The sequenced material came from PBMCs or a T cell subset sorted from them (not recorded which). This TCR was recovered from an adult woman who had mild COVID-19 (a few samples of this study predate the infection). Cell type and time point are not known.

CDR3 residues: CSASPGTNIYEQYF. DNA of the CDR3: TGCAGTGCTAGTCCCGGGACAAATATCTACGAGCAGTACTTC. The chain carries TRBV20-1 and TRBJ2-7; D is perhaps TRBD1 (6 bases). Germline CDR1 and CDR2: DFQATT and SNEGSKA (reference sequence). Trimming removed 3 bases from V and 3 bases from J, with 15 bases in between. The CDR3 has 14 residues.